The entry below describes one T cell receptor (beta chain). The entry originates in a study of shared clonotypes between healthy human individuals. With 1 base removed from V and 3 bases from J, the gap between germline ends came to 18 bases. This CDR3 has 16 amino acids. CDR1 and CDR2 from the germline V gene are GTSNPN and SVGIG (reference sequence). All participating donors were Caucasian adults from Nashville, Tennessee. The study separated CD4+ cells into CD45RA+ naive and CD45RA-negative memory subsets. It was at deep level that the assay was run. TCRdb's table, derived via immunoSEQ multiplex PCR, lists solely in-frame clones and lacks some. The sample carries some 2,100,000 clones, approximately 94% recorded once.

The gene calls are TRBV30 and TRBJ1-2; D may be TRBD1 (5 bases). Sample: naive CD4+ T cells sorted from blood. Described subset: CD45RA+ positively selected. This clonotype originated in a man aged 18-30 years in good health. The CDR3 here is CAWSEIGTGKYYGYTF. The CDR3 DNA is TGTGCCTGGAGTGAGATTGGCACAGGAAAATACTATGGCTACACCTTC.